Each of the 9 T cell receptor beta chains below was sequenced from the same sample in a study of blood T cell repertoires in COVID-19. Assay: immunoSEQ multiplex PCR; the TCRdb copy retains only in-frame clones and omits some. The sample lists some 70,000 clones; 86% were seen once. The sequencing input was peripheral blood. The receptor source for this set is a man aged 25-45 years with acute or convalescent COVID-19.

V and J are TRBV18 and TRBJ2-1; the match to TRBD2 covers 8 bases. The ends lost 6 bases at V and 9 bases at J; junction bases unmatched: 10. CDR1 and CDR2 from the germline V gene are KGHSH and LQKENI. This CDR3 contains 14 residues. The chain's CDR3 is CASSWSGGEVEQFF. Here the CDR3 DNA reads TGTGCCAGCTCGTGGTCGGGAGGGGAGGTTGAGCAGTTCTTC.

This chain links TRBV6-6 with TRBJ1-4; D may be TRBD1 (5 bases). Trimming removed 6 bases from V and 8 bases from J, with 19 bases in between. The CDR3 consists of 15 residues. Germline V gene lookup returns CDR1 MNHNY and CDR2 SVGAGI (reference sequence). The CDR3 loop reads CASRKGDPGAEKLFF. Here the CDR3 DNA reads TGTGCCAGCAGAAAAGGGGACCCGGGAGCCGAAAAACTGTTTTTT.

This clone was recorded only once. The chain couples TRBV4-1 to TRBJ1-5; tentative D call: TRBD1 (5 bases). Germline lookup yields CDR1 MGHRA and CDR2 YSYEKL. The V end lost 4 bases, the J end lost 4 bases, and 14 bases lay between the germline ends. The CDR3 runs to 15 residues. The CDR3 loop reads CASSRITGANQPQHF. For the CDR3, the DNA is TGCGCCAGCAGCCGAATTACAGGTGCTAATCAGCCCCAGCATTTT.

Only one count was recorded for this clone. The V call is TRBV4-2, the J call TRBJ1-6; 7 bases are a match to TRBD1. J was trimmed by 10 bases and V by 1 base; bases with no gene match: 7. Germline CDR1 is LGHNA and CDR2 is YNFKEQ. This CDR3 spans 15 amino acids. The CDR3: CASSQGDRERSPLHF. The CDR3 DNA follows: TGTGCCAGCAGCCAAGGCGACAGGGAACGATCACCCCTCCACTTT.

This clone was seen more than once but under ten times. The chain carries TRBV30 and TRBJ2-2; possibly TRBD2 for D (5 bases). The CDR3 spans 14 residues. Germline V lookup: CDR1 GTSNPN, CDR2 SVGIG (reference sequence). V was shortened by 2 bases and J by 4 bases, with 11 bases between the two germline ends. CDR3 DNA: TGTGCCTGGAGTAGAAGGGCGGGCACCGGGGAGCTGTTTTTT. Its protein product is CAWSRRAGTGELFF.

This clone showed up just once. The chain is built from TRBV27 and TRBJ1-2, with D uncertain. There are 13 residues in the CDR3. V was pared by 2 bases and J by 0 bases, with 4 bases between. Germline loops: CDR1 MNHEY, CDR2 SMNVEV (reference sequence). The CDR3 coding sequence is TGTGCCAGCAGTTTAAGAGCTAACTATGGCTACACCTTC. It is translated as CASSLRANYGYTF.

The gene calls are TRBV4-3 and TRBJ2-2; D is perhaps TRBD1 (5 bases). This CDR3 comprises 16 residues. Germline-derived CDR1 and CDR2 are LGHNA and YSLEER. Trimming cost V 0 bases and J 1 base, with 9 bases left between them. Written as DNA, the CDR3 is TGCGCCAGCAGCCAAGAGCAGGGCCTGAACACCGGGGAGCTGTTTTTT. This sequence encodes CASSQEQGLNTGELFF.

This rearrangement joins TRBV19 to TRBJ2-1; 10 positions match TRBD1. This CDR3 is built from 16 residues. Per the germline V gene, CDR1 is LNHDA and CDR2 is SQIVND (reference sequence). The V and J ends lost 5 bases and 7 bases, in that order; junction bases with no gene match: 11. The chain's CDR3 is CASSRPGTGESNEQFF. The CDR3 DNA reads as TGTGCCAGTAGTCGCCCCGGGACAGGGGAGAGTAATGAGCAGTTCTTC.

The chain employs TRBV2 and TRBJ2-7; 10 nucleotides agree with TRBD2. The CDR3 runs 15 residues. Germline V gene lookup returns CDR1 SNHLY and CDR2 FYNNEI. Trimming cost V 2 bases and J 9 bases; bases outside gene matches: 10. This chain's CDR3 is CASSERRLAGWVQYF. The CDR3 region has the DNA TGTGCCAGCAGTGAAAGGCGACTAGCGGGCTGGGTGCAGTACTTC.